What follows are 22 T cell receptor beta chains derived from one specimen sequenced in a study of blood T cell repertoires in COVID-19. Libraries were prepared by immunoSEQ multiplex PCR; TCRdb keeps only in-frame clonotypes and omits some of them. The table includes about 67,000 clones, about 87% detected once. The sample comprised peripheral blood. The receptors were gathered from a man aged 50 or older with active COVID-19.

The chain's CDR3 is CASSSRDRDSYEQYF. The DNA for the CDR3 is TGTGCCAGCAGCTCCCGGGACAGGGACTCCTACGAGCAGTACTTC. The V gene is TRBV7-9, the J gene TRBJ2-7; 9 positions match TRBD1. This CDR3 region has 15 residues. Germline V gene data show CDR1 as SEHNR and CDR2 as FQNEAQ (reference sequence). V lost 4 bases and J lost 0; bases outside the gene matches: 4.

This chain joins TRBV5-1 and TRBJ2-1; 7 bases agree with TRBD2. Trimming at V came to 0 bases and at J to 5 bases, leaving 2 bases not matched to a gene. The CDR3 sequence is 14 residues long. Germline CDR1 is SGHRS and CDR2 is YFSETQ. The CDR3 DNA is TGCGCCAGCAGCTTGGCCGCGGGGGACAATGAGCAGTTCTTC. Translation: CASSLAAGDNEQFF.

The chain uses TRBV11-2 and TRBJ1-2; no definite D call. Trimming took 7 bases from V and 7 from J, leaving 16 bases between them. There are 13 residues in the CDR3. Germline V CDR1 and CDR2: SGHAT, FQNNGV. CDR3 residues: CASTSGGESGYTF. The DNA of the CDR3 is TGTGCCAGCACCTCCGGTGGGGAGTCTGGCTACACCTTC. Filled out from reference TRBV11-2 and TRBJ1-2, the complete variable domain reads EAGVAQSPRYKIIEKRQSVAFWCNPISGHATLYWYQQILGQGPKLLIQFQNNGVVDDSQLPKDRFSAERLKGVDSTLKIQPAKLEDSAVYLCASTSGGESGYTFGSGTRLTVV.

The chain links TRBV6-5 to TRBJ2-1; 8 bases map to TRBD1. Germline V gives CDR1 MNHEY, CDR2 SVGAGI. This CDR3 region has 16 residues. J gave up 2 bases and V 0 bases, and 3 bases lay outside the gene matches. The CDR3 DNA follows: TGTGCCAGCAGTTACTCGACGACAGGGGCCTACAATGAGCAGTTCTTC. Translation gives CASSYSTTGAYNEQFF.

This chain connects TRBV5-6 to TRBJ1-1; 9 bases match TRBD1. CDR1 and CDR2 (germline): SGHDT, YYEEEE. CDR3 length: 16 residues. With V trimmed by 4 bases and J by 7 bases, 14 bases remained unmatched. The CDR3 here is CASSRPPGDRDHEAFF. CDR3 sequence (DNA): TGTGCCAGCAGCAGACCCCCGGGGGACAGGGACCATGAAGCTTTCTTT.

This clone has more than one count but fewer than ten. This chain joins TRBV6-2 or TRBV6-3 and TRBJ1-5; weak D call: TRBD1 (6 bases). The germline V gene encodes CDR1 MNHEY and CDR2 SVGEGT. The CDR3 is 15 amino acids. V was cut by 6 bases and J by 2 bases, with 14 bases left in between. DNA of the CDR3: TGTGCCAGCAGCCCCCTCGGGGGGCGCAATCAGCCCCAGCATTTT. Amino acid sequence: CASSPLGGRNQPQHF.

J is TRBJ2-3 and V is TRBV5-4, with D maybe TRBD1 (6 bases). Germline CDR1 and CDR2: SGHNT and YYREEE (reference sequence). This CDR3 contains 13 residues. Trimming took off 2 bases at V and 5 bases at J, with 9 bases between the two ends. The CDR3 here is CASSLKGEDTQYF. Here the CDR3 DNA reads TGTGCCAGCAGCTTAAAGGGGGAAGATACGCAGTATTTT.

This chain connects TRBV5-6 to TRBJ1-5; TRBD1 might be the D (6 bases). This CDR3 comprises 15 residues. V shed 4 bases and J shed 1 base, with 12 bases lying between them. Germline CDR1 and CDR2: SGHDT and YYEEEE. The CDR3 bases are TGTGCCAGCAGCCAGTACAGGGAAAGCAATCAGCCCCAGCATTTT. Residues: CASSQYRESNQPQHF.

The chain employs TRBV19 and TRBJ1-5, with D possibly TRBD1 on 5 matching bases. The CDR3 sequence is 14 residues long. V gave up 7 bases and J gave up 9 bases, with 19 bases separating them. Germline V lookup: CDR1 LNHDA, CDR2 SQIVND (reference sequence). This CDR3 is CASTSRSAGGPQHF. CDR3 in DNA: TGTGCCAGTACCTCCAGGTCCGCCGGGGGGCCCCAGCATTTT. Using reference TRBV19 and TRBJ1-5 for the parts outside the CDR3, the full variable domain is DGGITQSPKYLFRKEGQNVTLSCEQNLNHDAMYWYRQDPGQGLRLIYYSQIVNDFQKGDIAEGYSVSREKKESFPLTVTSAQKNPTAFYLCASTSRSAGGPQHFGDGTRLSIL.

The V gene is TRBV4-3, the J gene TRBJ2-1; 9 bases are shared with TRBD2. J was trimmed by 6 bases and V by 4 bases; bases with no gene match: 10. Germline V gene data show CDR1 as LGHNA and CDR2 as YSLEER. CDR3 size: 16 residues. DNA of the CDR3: TGCGCCAGCAGCCCGGTCGCGGGAGGGAACCCCAATGAGCAGTTCTTC. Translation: CASSPVAGGNPNEQFF.

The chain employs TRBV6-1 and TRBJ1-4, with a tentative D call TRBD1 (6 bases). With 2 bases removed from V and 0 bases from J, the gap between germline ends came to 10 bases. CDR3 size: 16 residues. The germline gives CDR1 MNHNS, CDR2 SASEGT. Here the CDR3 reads CASSETKGATNEKLFF. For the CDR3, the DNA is TGTGCCAGCAGTGAAACGAAGGGGGCAACTAATGAAAAACTGTTTTTT.

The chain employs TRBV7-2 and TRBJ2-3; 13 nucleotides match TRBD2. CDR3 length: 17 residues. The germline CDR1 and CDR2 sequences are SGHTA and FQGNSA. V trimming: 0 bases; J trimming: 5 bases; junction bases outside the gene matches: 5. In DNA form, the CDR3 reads TGTGCCAGCAGCTTAGCAGGGACTAGCGGGATTGTAGATACGCAGTATTTT. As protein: CASSLAGTSGIVDTQYF.

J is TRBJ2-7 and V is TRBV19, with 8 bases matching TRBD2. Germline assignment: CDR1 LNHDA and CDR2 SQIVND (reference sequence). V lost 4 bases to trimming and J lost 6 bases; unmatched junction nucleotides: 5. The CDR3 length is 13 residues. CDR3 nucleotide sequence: TGTGCCAGTAGTACGGGAGGGCCGGGCGAGCAGTACTTC. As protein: CASSTGGPGEQYF. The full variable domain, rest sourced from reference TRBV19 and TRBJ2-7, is DGGITQSPKYLFRKEGQNVTLSCEQNLNHDAMYWYRQDPGQGLRLIYYSQIVNDFQKGDIAEGYSVSREKKESFPLTVTSAQKNPTAFYLCASSTGGPGEQYFGPGTRLTVT.

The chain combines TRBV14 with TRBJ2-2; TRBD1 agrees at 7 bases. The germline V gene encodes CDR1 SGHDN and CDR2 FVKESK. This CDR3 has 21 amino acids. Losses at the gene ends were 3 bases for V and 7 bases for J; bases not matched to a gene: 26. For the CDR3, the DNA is TGTGCCAGCAGCCAGCTAGGGGGCAGGGGTTCTGCAAGAGCGGTCCACGGGGAGCTGTTTTTT. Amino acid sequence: CASSQLGGRGSARAVHGELFF.

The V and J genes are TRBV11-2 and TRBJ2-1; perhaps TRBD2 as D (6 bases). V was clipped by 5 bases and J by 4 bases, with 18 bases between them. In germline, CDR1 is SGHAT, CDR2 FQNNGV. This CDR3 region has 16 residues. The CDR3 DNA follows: TGTGCCAGCAGCGGCAGGAGGGCTAATAGTTACAATGAGCAGTTCTTC. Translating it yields CASSGRRANSYNEQFF.

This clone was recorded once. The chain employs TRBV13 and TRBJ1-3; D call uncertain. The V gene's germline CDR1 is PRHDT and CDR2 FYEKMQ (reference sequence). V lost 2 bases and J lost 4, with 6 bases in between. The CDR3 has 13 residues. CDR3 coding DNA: TGTGCCAGCAGCTTACCGGGGGGAAACACCATATATTTT. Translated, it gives CASSLPGGNTIYF.

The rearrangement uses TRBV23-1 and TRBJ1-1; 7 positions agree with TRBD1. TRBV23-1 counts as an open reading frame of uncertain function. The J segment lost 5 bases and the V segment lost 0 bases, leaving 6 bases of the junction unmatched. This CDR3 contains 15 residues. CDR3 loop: CASSQSTGVGTEAFF. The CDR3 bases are TGCGCCAGCAGTCAATCTACAGGGGTGGGTACTGAAGCTTTCTTT.

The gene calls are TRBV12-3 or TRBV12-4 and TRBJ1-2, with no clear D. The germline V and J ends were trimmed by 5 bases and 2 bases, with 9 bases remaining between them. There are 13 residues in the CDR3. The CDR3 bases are TGTGCCAGCAGTCTCGACAAGAACTATGGCTACACCTTC. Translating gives CASSLDKNYGYTF.

This chain's CDR3 is CAISESAGRNTGELFF. DNA for the CDR3: TGTGCCATCAGTGAGTCTGCGGGAAGGAACACCGGGGAGCTGTTTTTT. The chain carries TRBV10-3 and TRBJ2-2, with a possible D match to TRBD2 (6 bases). Trimming pared 0 bases from V and 1 base from J, leaving 9 bases between. The CDR3 loop spans 16 amino acids. From germline, CDR1 is ENHRY and CDR2 SYGVKD.

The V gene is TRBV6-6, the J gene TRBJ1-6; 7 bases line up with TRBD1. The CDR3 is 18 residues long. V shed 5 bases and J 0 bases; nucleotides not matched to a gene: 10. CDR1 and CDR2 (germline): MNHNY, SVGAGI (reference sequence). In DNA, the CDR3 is TGTGCCAGCAGTCCTCTGGACAGGTCCAGCTCCTATAATTCACCCCTCCACTTT. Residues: CASSPLDRSSSYNSPLHF.

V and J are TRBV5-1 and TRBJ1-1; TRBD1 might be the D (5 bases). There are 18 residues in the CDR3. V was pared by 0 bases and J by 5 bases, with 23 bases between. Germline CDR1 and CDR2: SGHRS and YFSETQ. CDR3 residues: CASSLVGPRALGGTEAFF. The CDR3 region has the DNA TGCGCCAGCAGCTTGGTGGGACCCCGAGCACTGGGAGGGACTGAAGCTTTCTTT.

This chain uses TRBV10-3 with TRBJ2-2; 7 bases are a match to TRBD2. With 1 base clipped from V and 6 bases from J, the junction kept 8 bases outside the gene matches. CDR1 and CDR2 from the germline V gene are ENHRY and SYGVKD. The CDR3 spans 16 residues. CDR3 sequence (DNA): TGTGCCATCAGTGAGTGGGGGGGAGCTCTCCCCGGGGAGCTGTTTTTT. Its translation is CAISEWGGALPGELFF.